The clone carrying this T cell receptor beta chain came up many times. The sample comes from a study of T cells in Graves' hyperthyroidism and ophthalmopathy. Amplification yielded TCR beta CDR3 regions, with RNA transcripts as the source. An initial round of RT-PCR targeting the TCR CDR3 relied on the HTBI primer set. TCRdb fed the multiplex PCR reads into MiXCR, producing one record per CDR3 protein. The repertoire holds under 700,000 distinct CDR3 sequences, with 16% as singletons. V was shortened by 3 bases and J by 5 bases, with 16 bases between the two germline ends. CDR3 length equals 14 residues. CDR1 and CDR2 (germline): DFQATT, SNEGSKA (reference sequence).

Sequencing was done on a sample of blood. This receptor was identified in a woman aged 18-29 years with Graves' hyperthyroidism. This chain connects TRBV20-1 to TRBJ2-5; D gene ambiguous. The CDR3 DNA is TGCAGTGCTAGTTCGGGTGAGAGGTTGGAGACCCAGTACTTC. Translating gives CSASSGERLETQYF.